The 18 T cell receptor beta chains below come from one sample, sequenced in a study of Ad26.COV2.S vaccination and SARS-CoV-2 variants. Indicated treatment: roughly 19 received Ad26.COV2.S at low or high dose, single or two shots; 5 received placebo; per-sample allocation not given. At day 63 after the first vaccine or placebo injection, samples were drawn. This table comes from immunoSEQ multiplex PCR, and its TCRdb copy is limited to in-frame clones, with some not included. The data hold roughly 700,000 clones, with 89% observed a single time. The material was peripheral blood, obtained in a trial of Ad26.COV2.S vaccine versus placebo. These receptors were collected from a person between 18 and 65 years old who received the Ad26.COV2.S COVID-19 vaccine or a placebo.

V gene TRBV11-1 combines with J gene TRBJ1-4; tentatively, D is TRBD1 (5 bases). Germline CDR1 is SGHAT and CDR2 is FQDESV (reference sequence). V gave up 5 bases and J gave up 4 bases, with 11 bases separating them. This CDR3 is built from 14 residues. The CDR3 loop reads CASSEWDGNEKLFF. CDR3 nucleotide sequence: TGTGCCAGCAGCGAGTGGGACGGTAATGAAAAACTGTTTTTT.

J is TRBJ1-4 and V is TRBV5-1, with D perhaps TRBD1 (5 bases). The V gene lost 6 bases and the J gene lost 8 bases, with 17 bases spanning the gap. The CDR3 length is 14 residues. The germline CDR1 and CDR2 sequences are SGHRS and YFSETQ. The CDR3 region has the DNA TGCGCCAGCACGATGGGACCCCACGGAGAAAAACTGTTTTTT. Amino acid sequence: CASTMGPHGEKLFF. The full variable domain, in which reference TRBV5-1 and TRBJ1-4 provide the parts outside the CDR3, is KAGVTQTPRYLIKTRGQQVTLSCSPISGHRSVSWYQQTPGQGLQFLFEYFSETQRNKGNFPGRFSGRQFSNSRSEMNVSTLELGDSALYLCASTMGPHGEKLFFGSGTQLSVL.

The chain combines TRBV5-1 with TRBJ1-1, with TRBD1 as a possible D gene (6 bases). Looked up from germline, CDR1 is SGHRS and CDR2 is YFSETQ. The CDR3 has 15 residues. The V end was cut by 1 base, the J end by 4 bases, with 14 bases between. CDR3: CASSLMGGSSTEAFF. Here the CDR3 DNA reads TGCGCCAGCAGCTTGATGGGGGGCAGCTCCACTGAAGCTTTCTTT.

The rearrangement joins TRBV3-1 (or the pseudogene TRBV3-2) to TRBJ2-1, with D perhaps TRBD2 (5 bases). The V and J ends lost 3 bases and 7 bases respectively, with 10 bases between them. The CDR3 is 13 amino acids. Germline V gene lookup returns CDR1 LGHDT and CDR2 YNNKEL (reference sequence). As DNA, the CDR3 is TGTGCCAGCAGCCATCTAGGCGGGAATGAGCAGTTCTTC. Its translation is CASSHLGGNEQFF.

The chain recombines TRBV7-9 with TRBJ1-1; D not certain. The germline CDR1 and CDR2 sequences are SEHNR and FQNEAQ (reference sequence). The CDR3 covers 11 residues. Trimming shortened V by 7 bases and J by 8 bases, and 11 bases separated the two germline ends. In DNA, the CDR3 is TGTGCCAGCACCCGAATGGGAGAAGCTTTCTTT. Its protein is CASTRMGEAFF.

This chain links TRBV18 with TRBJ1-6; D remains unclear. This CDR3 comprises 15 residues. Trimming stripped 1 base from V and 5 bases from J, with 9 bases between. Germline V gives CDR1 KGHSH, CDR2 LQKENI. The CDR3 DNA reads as TGTGCCAGCTCACCACAGGGTGGTGATAATTCACCCCTCCACTTT. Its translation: CASSPQGGDNSPLHF.

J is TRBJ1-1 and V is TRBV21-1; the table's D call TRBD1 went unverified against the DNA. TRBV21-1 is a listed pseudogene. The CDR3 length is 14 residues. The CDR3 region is CASSKGQKNTEAFF. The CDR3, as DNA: TGTGCCAGCAGCAAAGGACAGAAGAACACTGAAGCTTTCTTT.

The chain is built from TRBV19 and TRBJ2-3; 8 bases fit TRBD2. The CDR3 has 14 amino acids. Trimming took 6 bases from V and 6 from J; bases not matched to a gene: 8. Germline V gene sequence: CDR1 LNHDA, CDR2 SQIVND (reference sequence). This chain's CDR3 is CASSQQTSADTQYF. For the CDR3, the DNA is TGTGCCAGTAGCCAACAGACTAGCGCGGATACGCAGTATTTT.

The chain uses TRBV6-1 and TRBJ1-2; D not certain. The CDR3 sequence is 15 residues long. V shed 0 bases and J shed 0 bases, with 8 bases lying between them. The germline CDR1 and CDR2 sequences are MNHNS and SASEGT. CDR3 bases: TGTGCCAGCAGTGAAGCTAGCCACCCTAACTATGGCTACACCTTC. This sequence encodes CASSEASHPNYGYTF.

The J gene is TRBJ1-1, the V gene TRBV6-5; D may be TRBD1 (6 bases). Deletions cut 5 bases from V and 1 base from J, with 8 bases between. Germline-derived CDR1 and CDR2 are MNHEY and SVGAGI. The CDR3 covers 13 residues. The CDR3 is CASSRGANTEAFF. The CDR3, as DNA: TGTGCCAGCAGTAGGGGGGCGAACACTGAAGCTTTCTTT.

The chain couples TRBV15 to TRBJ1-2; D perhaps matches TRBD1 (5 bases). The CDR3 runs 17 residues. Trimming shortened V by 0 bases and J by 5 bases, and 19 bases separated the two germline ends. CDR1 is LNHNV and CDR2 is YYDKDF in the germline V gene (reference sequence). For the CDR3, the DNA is TGTGCCACCAGCAGAGATTGGGGGAGGCTAACTCCTTATGGCTACACCTTC. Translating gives CATSRDWGRLTPYGYTF.

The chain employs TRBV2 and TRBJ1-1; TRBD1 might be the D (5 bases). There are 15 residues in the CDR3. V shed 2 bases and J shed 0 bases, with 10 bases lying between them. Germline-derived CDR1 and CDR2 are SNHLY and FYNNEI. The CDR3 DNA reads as TGTGCCAGCAGTGAACAGGGATCACTGAACACTGAAGCTTTCTTT. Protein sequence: CASSEQGSLNTEAFF.

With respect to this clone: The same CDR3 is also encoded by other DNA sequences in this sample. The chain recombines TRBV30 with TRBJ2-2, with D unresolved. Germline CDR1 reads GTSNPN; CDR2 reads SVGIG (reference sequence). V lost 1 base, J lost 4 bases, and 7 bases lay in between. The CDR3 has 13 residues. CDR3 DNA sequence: TGTGCCTGGAGTGAAGGCCTCACCGGGGAGCTGTTTTTT. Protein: CAWSEGLTGELFF.

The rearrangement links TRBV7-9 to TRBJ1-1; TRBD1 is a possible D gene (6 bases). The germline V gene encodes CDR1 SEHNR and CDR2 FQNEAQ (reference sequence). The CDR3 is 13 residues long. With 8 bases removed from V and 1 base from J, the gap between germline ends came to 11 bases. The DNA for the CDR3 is TGTGCCAGCCGAGGGGGGCCGAACACTGAAGCTTTCTTT. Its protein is CASRGGPNTEAFF.

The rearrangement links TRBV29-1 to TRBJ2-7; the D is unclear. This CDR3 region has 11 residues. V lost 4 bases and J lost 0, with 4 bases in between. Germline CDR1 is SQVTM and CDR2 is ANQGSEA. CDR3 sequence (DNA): TGCAGCGTTGTCCACTCCTACGAGCAGTACTTC. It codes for CSVVHSYEQYF.

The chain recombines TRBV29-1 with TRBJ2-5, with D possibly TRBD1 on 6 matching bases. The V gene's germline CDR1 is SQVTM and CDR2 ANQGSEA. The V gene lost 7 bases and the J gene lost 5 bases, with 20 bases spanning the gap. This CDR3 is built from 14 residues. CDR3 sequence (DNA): TGCAGCGCACCGGGACACCAAGGGGAGGAGACCCAGTACTTC. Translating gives CSAPGHQGEETQYF.

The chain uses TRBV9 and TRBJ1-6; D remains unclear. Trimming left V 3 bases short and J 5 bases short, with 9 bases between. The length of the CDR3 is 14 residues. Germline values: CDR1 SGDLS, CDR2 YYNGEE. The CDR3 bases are TGTGCCAGCAGCGCCCGACTAAATAATTCACCCCTCCACTTT. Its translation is CASSARLNNSPLHF.

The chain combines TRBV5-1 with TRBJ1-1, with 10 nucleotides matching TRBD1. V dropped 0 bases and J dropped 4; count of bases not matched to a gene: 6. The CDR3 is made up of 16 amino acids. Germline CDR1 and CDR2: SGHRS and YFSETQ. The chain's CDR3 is CASSLERTGGSTEAFF. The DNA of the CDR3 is TGCGCCAGCAGCTTGGAGCGGACAGGGGGTTCCACTGAAGCTTTCTTT.